These T cell receptor beta chains were read from a single sample in a study of early T cells in non-severe SARS-CoV-2 infection. TCRdb reprocessed the 5' RACE reads with MiXCR, giving one entry per CDR3 protein. In the table there are 48,000 or so distinct CDR3 sequences, roughly an eighth of which are singletons. The sequenced sample was whole blood. Receptor source: an adult who was a healthcare worker with PCR-confirmed SARS-CoV-2 infection or an uninfected control (not recorded which). Both conserved end residues are part of each CDR3. D genes are given only for firm matches. The listing skips clone size in some rows; elsewhere it reads once, few, many or a size class.

clone_size d_call j_call v_call cdr3_aa cdr3_nt
- - TRBJ1-1 TRBV18 CASSPRGVDTEAFF TGTGCCAGCTCACCCCGAGGTGTGGACACTGAAGCTTTCTTT
- - TRBJ1-5 TRBV10-1 CASGNQPQHF TGCGCCAGTGGGAATCAGCCCCAGCATTTT
- TRBD1 TRBJ2-1 TRBV5-1 CASSLGQGVYNEQFF TGCGCCAGCAGCTTGGGACAGGGAGTCTACAATGAGCAGTTCTTC
- TRBD1 TRBJ1-1 TRBV7-3 CASSPGTGMNTEAFF TGTGCCAGCAGCCCCGGGACAGGGATGAACACTGAAGCTTTCTTT
- TRBD1 TRBJ1-1 TRBV4-2 CASSQGQGAGGTEAFF TGTGCCAGCAGCCAAGGACAGGGGGCAGGGGGCACTGAAGCTTTCTTT
many TRBD1 TRBJ1-2 TRBV6-5 CALTGQGNYGYTF TGTGCCCTCACGGGACAGGGGAACTATGGCTACACCTTC
many TRBD2 TRBJ2-5 TRBV20-1 CSARETSGQETQYF TGCAGTGCTAGAGAGACTAGCGGCCAAGAGACCCAGTACTTC
many - TRBJ2-1 TRBV7-9 CASREPDLYNEQFF TGTGCCAGCAGGGAACCAGACCTATACAATGAGCAGTTCTTC
- - TRBJ1-1 TRBV6-1 CASNRGPNTEAFF TGTGCCAGTAATAGGGGACCGAACACTGAAGCTTTCTTT
- TRBD1 TRBJ2-2 TRBV28 CASSLAGTGGTGELFF TGTGCCAGCAGCTTGGCCGGGACAGGGGGAACCGGGGAGCTGTTTTTT
- - TRBJ1-1 TRBV29-1 CSVQYGGRNTEAFF TGCAGCGTTCAGTACGGGGGCAGGAACACTGAAGCTTTCTTT
- TRBD1 TRBJ1-5 TRBV30 CAWSADRGNQPQHF TGTGCCTGGAGTGCTGACAGGGGCAATCAGCCCCAGCATTTT
many - TRBJ2-1 TRBV6-2/TRBV6-3 CASSYGDSLSDEQFF TGTGCCAGCAGTTACGGGGACTCCCTTAGCGATGAGCAGTTCTTC
- - TRBJ1-1 TRBV12-3/TRBV12-4 CASRSSWGTEAFF TGTGCCAGCCGAAGTTCCTGGGGCACTGAAGCTTTCTTT
many - TRBJ2-2 TRBV7-8 CASSLRQGQRTGELFF TGTGCCAGCAGCTTAAGGCAGGGGCAGAGGACCGGGGAGCTGTTTTTT
many - TRBJ2-1 TRBV19 CASRATGDGNEQFF TGTGCCAGTAGAGCCACTGGAGACGGGAATGAGCAGTTCTTC
many TRBD1 TRBJ2-7 TRBV29-1 CSGQGLNPYEQYF TGCAGCGGACAGGGGTTAAATCCCTACGAGCAGTACTTC
- - TRBJ2-2 TRBV10-1 CASSESSKNELFF TGCGCCAGCAGTGAGTCGAGTAAAAACGAGCTGTTTTTT
medium-sized - TRBJ2-5 TRBV5-1 CASSFGQETQYF TGCGCCAGCAGCTTCGGGCAGGAGACCCAGTACTTC
many - TRBJ2-7 TRBV11-2 CASSLGTGRSSYEQYF TGTGCCAGCAGCTTAGGAACAGGGCGGAGCTCCTACGAGCAGTACTTC
- - TRBJ2-2 TRBV6-2/TRBV6-3 CASSYSSVGELFF TGTGCCAGCAGTTACTCCTCGGTCGGGGAGCTGTTTTTT
many - TRBJ2-5 TRBV4-2 CASSPGGSQETQYF TGTGCCAGCAGCCCGGGGGGCAGCCAAGAGACCCAGTACTTC
many - TRBJ2-1 TRBV12-3/TRBV12-4 CASSFRESSYNEQFF TGTGCCAGCAGTTTTCGGGAGAGCTCCTACAATGAGCAGTTCTTC
- - TRBJ2-7 TRBV2 CASSDLSGAEQYF TGTGCCAGCAGTGATCTTTCGGGGGCCGAGCAGTACTTC
- - TRBJ2-1 TRBV28 CASRAYNEQFF TGTGCCAGCAGAGCCTACAATGAGCAGTTCTTC
- - TRBJ2-2 TRBV30 CAASGGPGGTGELFF TGTGCCGCCAGTGGTGGGCCCGGGGGCACCGGGGAGCTGTTTTTT
few - TRBJ2-3 TRBV28 CASIGRVYADTQYF TGTGCCAGCATAGGCAGGGTCTACGCAGATACGCAGTATTTT
many - TRBJ1-2 TRBV5-1 CASRFAGQDYGYTF TGCGCCAGCAGATTCGCTGGTCAGGACTATGGCTACACCTTC
many TRBD1 TRBJ1-5 TRBV7-2 CASSPRTGGHQPQHF TGTGCCAGCAGCCCCCGGACAGGGGGCCATCAGCCCCAGCATTTT
- TRBD1 TRBJ1-1 TRBV5-6 CASSPTRDRGLLNTEAFF TGTGCCAGCAGCCCAACCCGGGACAGGGGGCTTCTGAACACTGAAGCTTTCTTT
many - TRBJ2-3 TRBV20-1 CSATPRVEPSSTDTQYF TGCAGTGCCACCCCCCGAGTCGAGCCCTCTAGCACAGATACGCAGTATTTT
many TRBD2 TRBJ2-5 TRBV20-1 CSAPGGVGETQYF TGCAGTGCCCCCGGGGGGGTCGGTGAGACCCAGTACTTC
many - TRBJ1-1 TRBV28 CASSSEGSLGGFEAFF TGTGCCAGCAGTTCAGAGGGGTCCCTAGGGGGGTTTGAAGCTTTCTTT
few - TRBJ1-3 TRBV28 CATYGDSGNTIYF TGTGCCACCTATGGGGATTCTGGAAACACCATATATTTT
- - TRBJ2-7 TRBV28 CASSLRGKDYEQYF TGTGCCAGCAGTTTAAGGGGTAAGGACTACGAGCAGTACTTC
- - TRBJ2-2 TRBV6-2/TRBV6-3 CASSYLASNTGELFF TGTGCCAGCAGTTACCTAGCGTCGAACACCGGGGAGCTGTTTTTT
once TRBD1 TRBJ1-1 TRBV28 CASRRETGVRTEAFF TGTGCCAGCAGACGAGAGACAGGGGTCCGGACGGAAGCTTTCTTT
many - TRBJ1-2 TRBV12-2 CASPREKKRVHGYTF TGTGCAAGTCCCAGGGAAAAGAAGAGGGTGCATGGCTACACCTTC
many - TRBJ1-1 TRBV6-4 CASRVDRLTNTEAFF TGTGCCAGCAGGGTCGACAGATTAACGAACACTGAAGCTTTCTTT
many TRBD1 TRBJ2-4 TRBV28 CASSSGDRGRNIQYF TGTGCCAGCAGTTCGGGGGACAGGGGCAGGAACATTCAGTACTTC
few - TRBJ2-7 TRBV7-2 CASSLGARLDEQYF TGTGCCAGCAGCCTAGGCGCCAGGCTCGACGAGCAGTACTTC
- TRBD1 TRBJ1-5 TRBV2 CANRGPGTGNQPQHF TGTGCCAACAGGGGCCCCGGGACAGGAAATCAGCCCCAGCATTTT
many - TRBJ2-3 TRBV18 CASSPPRVIADTQYF TGTGCCAGCTCACCACCCAGGGTGATAGCAGATACGCAGTATTTT
many - TRBJ2-1 TRBV5-1 CASSLAGQGRNEQFF TGCGCCAGCAGCTTGGCGGGGCAGGGAAGAAATGAGCAGTTCTTC
many - TRBJ2-7 TRBV7-9 CASSLAGVNYEQYF TGTGCCAGCAGCTTAGCAGGGGTGAACTACGAGCAGTACTTC
- - TRBJ2-7 TRBV7-9 CASTSGTSSDEQYF TGTGCCAGCACCTCTGGAACTAGCAGCGACGAGCAGTACTTC
- - TRBJ2-3 TRBV15 CATSRDLRVTDTQYF TGTGCCACCAGCAGAGATCTCAGGGTCACAGATACGCAGTATTTT
- TRBD2 TRBJ2-3 TRBV7-9 CASSPSGVRTDTQYF TGTGCCAGCAGCCCCAGCGGGGTTCGCACAGATACGCAGTATTTT
many TRBD1 TRBJ1-2 TRBV7-3 CASSSDRVYGYTF TGTGCCAGCAGCTCAGACAGGGTCTATGGCTACACCTTC
many - TRBJ2-7 TRBV6-5 CASSPQGGGREQYF TGTGCCAGCAGCCCCCAGGGTGGAGGGCGCGAGCAGTACTTC
- - TRBJ1-1 TRBV6-2/TRBV6-3 CASSYFASEAFF TGTGCCAGCAGTTACTTTGCGAGTGAAGCTTTCTTT
few TRBD2 TRBJ2-7 TRBV13 CASSPGGPAYEQYF TGTGCCAGCAGCCCGGGGGGGCCAGCCTACGAGCAGTACTTC
- - TRBJ2-2 TRBV12-3/TRBV12-4 CASSSQGLNTGELFF TGTGCCAGCAGTTCACAGGGACTGAACACCGGGGAGCTGTTTTTT
many TRBD2 TRBJ2-1 TRBV6-2/TRBV6-3 CASRILAGEGNEQFF TGTGCCAGCAGGATTCTAGCGGGGGAGGGCAATGAGCAGTTCTTC